This passage covers 31 T cell receptor beta chains from one sample sequenced in a study of blood T cell repertoires in COVID-19. Here immunoSEQ multiplex PCR was the method, and the copy in TCRdb shows in-frame clones only, minus some. The repertoire consists of about 170,000 clones, with more than 85% occurring once and the leading ten covering roughly 2.4%. Sequencing was carried out using peripheral blood. All receptors derive from a woman older than 75 with COVID-19, enrolled during active disease.

This clone appeared a few times. The chain employs TRBV6-5 and TRBJ1-6, with 7 nucleotides matching TRBD1. V lost 4 bases and J lost 7; bases outside the gene matches: 7. This CDR3 comprises 15 residues. Germline values: CDR1 MNHEY, CDR2 SVGAGI. The DNA for the CDR3 is TGTGCCAGCAGTTTCCGACAGGGTAACAATTCACCCCTCCACTTT. Residues: CASSFRQGNNSPLHF.

The chain has TRBV6-6 and TRBJ1-6, with D uncertain. V gave up 2 bases and J gave up 5 bases, with 7 bases separating them. This CDR3 has 14 amino acids. In germline, CDR1 is MNHNY, CDR2 SVGAGI (reference sequence). The CDR3 region is CASSYAEDNSPLHF. CDR3 DNA: TGTGCCAGCAGTTACGCAGAAGATAATTCACCCCTCCACTTT.

This chain connects TRBV7-2 to TRBJ2-1; D might be TRBD1 (6 bases). The germline V and J ends were trimmed by 4 bases and 9 bases, with 16 bases remaining between them. The CDR3 is made up of 14 amino acids. Germline CDR1 SGHTA, CDR2 FQGNSA. The CDR3 is CASSWGRSPGEQFF. The CDR3 DNA follows: TGTGCCAGCAGCTGGGGGCGGAGCCCGGGTGAGCAGTTCTTC.

This clone is a singleton in its sample. J is TRBJ2-5 and V is TRBV9; TRBD1 aligns across 7 bases. CDR1 and CDR2 (germline): SGDLS, YYNGEE. CDR3 length: 15 amino acids. Trimming cost V 2 bases and J 1 base; bases outside gene matches: 5. CDR3 region: CASSVSQGVQETQYF. The CDR3 DNA sequence: TGTGCCAGCAGCGTTTCCCAGGGGGTCCAAGAGACCCAGTACTTC.

The CDR3 spells CASSLGWGQSGYGYTF. The CDR3 bases are TGTGCCAGCAGCTTGGGATGGGGGCAGTCTGGCTATGGCTACACCTTC. V gene TRBV5-4 combines with J gene TRBJ1-2; D possibly corresponds to TRBD1 (6 bases). V gave up 0 bases and J gave up 4 bases, with 16 bases separating them. Germline V gene data show CDR1 as SGHNT and CDR2 as YYREEE (reference sequence). CDR3 length: 16 amino acids.

The chain joins TRBV6-5 to TRBJ1-6; TRBD1 matches at 7 bases. Germline V gives CDR1 MNHEY, CDR2 SVGAGI. The J segment lost 7 bases and the V segment lost 8 bases, leaving 8 bases of the junction unmatched. This CDR3 is 14 amino acids long. CDR3 residues: CASGPHRGNSPLHF. The DNA for the CDR3 is TGTGCCAGCGGGCCCCACAGGGGAAATTCACCCCTCCACTTT.

The chain is built from TRBV14 and TRBJ2-7; 8 bases match TRBD2. The germline gives CDR1 SGHDN, CDR2 FVKESK. This CDR3 comprises 15 residues. V lost 0 bases and J lost 3; bases outside the gene matches: 4. The CDR3 nucleotides read TGTGCCAGCAGCCAAGACCGGGGGGGTTTCTACGAGCAGTACTTC. Its protein is CASSQDRGGFYEQYF.

The rearrangement joins TRBV9 to TRBJ2-2, with a weak D call TRBD2 (7 bases). Per germline, CDR1 SGDLS and CDR2 YYNGEE. V was shortened by 0 bases and J by 4 bases, with 13 bases between the two germline ends. The length of the CDR3 is 16 residues. CDR3 in amino acids: CASSVGGGASTGELFF. The DNA for the CDR3 is TGTGCCAGCAGCGTAGGGGGGGGCGCCAGCACCGGGGAGCTGTTTTTT. The full variable domain, completed using reference TRBV9 and TRBJ2-2, is DSGVTQTPKHLITATGQRVTLRCSPRSGDLSVYWYQQSLDQGLQFLIQYYNGEERAKGNILERFSAQQFPDLHSELNLSSLELGDSALYFCASSVGGGASTGELFFGEGSRLTVL.

A few counts support this clone. The chain recombines TRBV6-5 with TRBJ2-2; D gene uncertain. The CDR3 contains 14 residues. The germline V gene encodes CDR1 MNHEY and CDR2 SVGAGI. Trimming shortened V by 2 bases and J by 4 bases, and 8 bases separated the two germline ends. The CDR3, as DNA: TGTGCCAGCAGTTACGAACTCCTCACCGGGGAGCTGTTTTTT. It yields the protein CASSYELLTGELFF.

The genes are TRBV20-1 and TRBJ2-3, with D perhaps TRBD2 (5 bases). The V gene lost 4 bases and the J gene lost 6 bases, with 8 bases spanning the gap. The CDR3 extends over 11 amino acids. CDR1 and CDR2 from the germline V gene are DFQATT and SNEGSKA (reference sequence). The chain's CDR3 is CSATSNDTQYF. The CDR3 nucleotides are TGCAGTGCTACTAGCAACGATACGCAGTATTTT.

The V and J genes are TRBV4-3 and TRBJ2-7; no reliable D call. Trimming left V 1 base short and J 0 bases short, with 10 bases between. Germline loops: CDR1 LGHNA, CDR2 YSLEER. The CDR3 consists of 15 residues. CDR3 sequence (DNA): TGCGCCAGCAGCCAAGTTTTGGAGCACTCCTACGAGCAGTACTTC. The encoded protein is CASSQVLEHSYEQYF.

The genes are TRBV27 and TRBJ2-7; 11 bases are a match to TRBD1. The CDR3 is 17 amino acids. Germline lookup yields CDR1 MNHEY and CDR2 SMNVEV (reference sequence). The junction had 11 bases not matched to a gene; V was cut back by 2 bases and J by 5 bases. The DNA for the CDR3 is TGTGCCAGCAGTTTAATTGGCGCCGGACAGGGGGCCCACGAGCAGTACTTC. Translating gives CASSLIGAGQGAHEQYF.

The chain joins TRBV28 to TRBJ1-1; 7 nucleotides agree with TRBD1. Germline values: CDR1 MDHEN, CDR2 SYDVKM. This CDR3 has 14 residues. J gave up 1 base and V 8 bases, and 7 bases lay outside the gene matches. CDR3 amino acids: CASCQGGPNTEAFF. For the CDR3, the DNA is TGTGCCAGCTGCCAGGGGGGCCCGAACACTGAAGCTTTCTTT.

The rearrangement joins TRBV19 to TRBJ2-7, with D uncertain. The CDR3 covers 13 residues. With 3 bases removed from V and 6 bases from J, the gap between germline ends came to 12 bases. Germline CDR1 reads LNHDA; CDR2 reads SQIVND (reference sequence). The CDR3: CASSIAAVSEQYF. CDR3 nucleotides: TGTGCCAGTAGTATCGCCGCAGTCAGCGAGCAGTACTTC.

The genes are TRBV6-2 or TRBV6-3 and TRBJ1-5; D is ambiguous. The germline CDR1 and CDR2 sequences are MNHEY and SVGEGT. Trimming shortened V by 4 bases and J by 5 bases, and 6 bases separated the two germline ends. This CDR3 comprises 12 residues. CDR3: CASSLLDQPQHF. As DNA, the CDR3 is TGTGCCAGCAGTTTGTTAGATCAGCCCCAGCATTTT.

The V gene is TRBV5-4, the J gene TRBJ1-1, with D possibly TRBD1 on 5 matching bases. The V gene lost 4 bases and the J gene lost 5 bases, with 18 bases spanning the gap. Germline values: CDR1 SGHNT, CDR2 YYREEE (reference sequence). This CDR3 contains 15 residues. The CDR3 DNA reads as TGTGCCAGCAGCAGCGGGACTAACGGGAGAACTGAAGCTTTCTTT. Translation gives CASSSGTNGRTEAFF.

The V and J genes are TRBV28 and TRBJ2-7, with D unresolved. The V gene lost 5 bases and the J gene lost 2 bases, with 10 bases spanning the gap. There are 13 residues in the CDR3. Germline V gene data show CDR1 as MDHEN and CDR2 as SYDVKM. The CDR3 region is CASSTRRAYEQYF. The CDR3 nucleotides are TGTGCCAGCAGTACGAGACGGGCCTACGAGCAGTACTTC.

The chain couples TRBV24-1 to TRBJ1-5; D is ambiguous. The CDR3 is 14 residues long. CDR1 KGHDR and CDR2 SFDVKD come from the germline V gene. Trimming cost V 5 bases and J 3 bases, with 10 bases left between them. CDR3 amino acids: CATSGEGINQPQHF. In DNA form, the CDR3 reads TGTGCCACCAGTGGGGAGGGTATCAATCAGCCCCAGCATTTT.

The gene calls are TRBV11-2 and TRBJ2-7; 11 positions agree with TRBD2. Germline CDR1 reads SGHAT; CDR2 reads FQNNGV. The CDR3 is made up of 14 amino acids. With 5 bases clipped from V and 6 bases from J, the junction kept 6 bases outside the gene matches. CDR3 bases: TGTGCCAGCAGCCCACTAGCGGGAGTGCGCGAGCAGTACTTC. Protein product: CASSPLAGVREQYF.

J is TRBJ2-5 and V is TRBV5-1, with TRBD1 as a possible D gene (5 bases). The germline gives CDR1 SGHRS, CDR2 YFSETQ. The V and J ends lost 4 bases and 4 bases respectively, with 17 bases between them. This CDR3 is 15 amino acids long. CDR3: CASSRIQVTGETQYF. In nucleotides, the CDR3 is TGCGCCAGCAGCCGGATACAGGTGACGGGAGAGACCCAGTACTTC.

This rearrangement joins TRBV5-5 to TRBJ2-7; TRBD2 matches 12 bases. The CDR3 extends over 15 amino acids. Per the germline V gene, CDR1 is SGHKS and CDR2 is YYEKEE (reference sequence). V was clipped by 4 bases and J by 7 bases; unmatched bases: 9. The CDR3 loop is CASSPRASGREEQYF. The CDR3 bases are TGTGCCAGCAGCCCTCGGGCTAGCGGGAGGGAAGAGCAGTACTTC.

The chain is built from TRBV15 and TRBJ1-1; D gene ambiguous. Germline values: CDR1 LNHNV, CDR2 YYDKDF (reference sequence). The CDR3 sequence is 12 residues long. The V end was cut by 6 bases, the J end by 5 bases, with 10 bases between. CDR3 sequence reads: CATRNRDTEAFF. In nucleotides, the CDR3 is TGTGCCACCAGGAATCGAGATACTGAAGCTTTCTTT.

This chain connects TRBV15 to TRBJ2-5, with 11 nucleotides matching TRBD2. The CDR3 is 15 amino acids. The V gene end was trimmed by 4 bases and the J gene end by 7 bases; junction bases not matched to a gene: 8. The germline CDR1 and CDR2 sequences are LNHNV and YYDKDF (reference sequence). CDR3 nucleotides: TGTGCCACCAGCACCCCTTCACTAGCGGGAGCGACCCAGTACTTC. The encoded protein is CATSTPSLAGATQYF.

The chain recombines TRBV15 with TRBJ2-2; D might be TRBD1 (6 bases). Germline-derived CDR1 and CDR2 are LNHNV and YYDKDF (reference sequence). This CDR3 is 15 amino acids long. Trimming took 0 bases from V and 4 from J, leaving 9 bases between them. The CDR3 loop is CATSRDLQGTGELFF. The CDR3 nucleotides are TGTGCCACCAGCAGAGACCTACAGGGCACCGGGGAGCTGTTTTTT.

The chain recombines TRBV2 with TRBJ1-2, with TRBD1 matching over 9 bases. V was clipped by 2 bases and J by 7 bases; unmatched bases: 5. The CDR3 is 14 residues long. Germline V gives CDR1 SNHLY, CDR2 FYNNEI. CDR3 sequence: CASSESVTGGGYTF. CDR3 in DNA: TGTGCCAGCAGTGAATCAGTGACAGGGGGTGGCTACACCTTC. Looking up the rest from reference TRBV2 and TRBJ1-2 gives the full variable domain: EPEVTQTPSHQVTQMGQEVILRCVPISNHLYFYWYRQILGQKVEFLVSFYNNEISEKSEIFDDQFSVERPDGSNFTLKIRSTKLEDSAMYFCASSESVTGGGYTFGSGTRLTVV.

This chain joins TRBV19 and TRBJ1-1; perhaps TRBD1 as D (6 bases). CDR1 and CDR2 from the germline V gene are LNHDA and SQIVND (reference sequence). The CDR3 is 13 residues long. V lost 3 bases, J lost 7 bases, and 12 bases lay in between. CDR3 sequence reads: CASSIKEGGEAFF. The CDR3 nucleotides are TGTGCCAGTAGTATCAAGGAAGGGGGTGAAGCTTTCTTT.

The chain joins TRBV2 to TRBJ2-3; a weak D match, TRBD2 (5 bases). V lost 4 bases and J 5 bases, leaving 10 bases between the germline ends. The CDR3 loop spans 13 amino acids. Germline loops: CDR1 SNHLY, CDR2 FYNNEI. CDR3 DNA sequence: TGTGCCAGCAGTGCCGGAGGCGTAGATACGCAGTATTTT. Protein: CASSAGGVDTQYF. The entire variable domain, with the rest obtained from reference TRBV2 and TRBJ2-3, is as follows: EPEVTQTPSHQVTQMGQEVILRCVPISNHLYFYWYRQILGQKVEFLVSFYNNEISEKSEIFDDQFSVERPDGSNFTLKIRSTKLEDSAMYFCASSAGGVDTQYFGPGTRLTVL.

The rearrangement uses TRBV28 and TRBJ1-5, with 8 bases aligning to TRBD1. This CDR3 comprises 14 residues. CDR1 and CDR2 (germline): MDHEN, SYDVKM. J gave up 3 bases and V 6 bases, and 4 bases lay outside the gene matches. The CDR3 coding sequence is TGTGCCAGCAGAGCAGGGGGCAACAATCAGCCCCAGCATTTT. The encoded protein is CASRAGGNNQPQHF.

The chain employs TRBV5-6 and TRBJ1-1; D perhaps matches TRBD1 (5 bases). Germline V gene lookup returns CDR1 SGHDT and CDR2 YYEEEE. V was shortened by 0 bases and J by 8 bases, with 11 bases between the two germline ends. This CDR3 contains 13 residues. The CDR3 spells CASSLAGVREAFF. The DNA of the CDR3 is TGTGCCAGCAGCTTGGCGGGGGTCCGGGAAGCTTTCTTT.

V gene TRBV4-3 combines with J gene TRBJ1-5, with 7 nucleotides matching TRBD1. V was pared by 0 bases and J by 7 bases, with 3 bases of the junction left unmatched. Germline CDR1 LGHNA, CDR2 YSLEER. This CDR3 is 14 amino acids long. In nucleotides, the CDR3 is TGCGCCAGCAGCCAAGAAGCAGGGGGACAGCCCCAGCATTTT. Protein: CASSQEAGGQPQHF.

The chain recombines TRBV6-5 with TRBJ2-1, with TRBD2 matching over 11 bases. V shed 6 bases and J 2 bases; nucleotides not matched to a gene: 3. The CDR3 is made up of 15 amino acids. Germline V gives CDR1 MNHEY, CDR2 SVGAGI. Here the CDR3 reads CASRTLAGAYNEQFF. For the CDR3, the DNA is TGTGCCAGCAGAACACTAGCGGGAGCCTACAATGAGCAGTTCTTC.